These 3 T cell receptor beta chains share one sample of origin, sequenced in a study of response to subunit inactivated influenza vaccine. TCRdb re-called the RT-PCR reads with MiXCR, one entry per CDR3 protein. The repertoire holds fewer than 600,000 distinct CDR3 sequences, with roughly 7.9% as singletons. The sequences come from PBMCs from blood, collected about 24 months after vaccination. The receptors come from a man in his fifties or sixties who received an inactivated influenza vaccine.

The gene calls are TRBV5-6 and TRBJ2-7; the D gene is possibly TRBD2 (6 bases). CDR3 length: 14 amino acids. V was clipped by 4 bases and J by 2 bases, with 13 bases between them. CDR1 and CDR2 from the germline V gene are SGHDT and YYEEEE. The DNA of the CDR3 is TGTGCCAGCAGCGTGGGACTGGGGGCCTACGAGCAGTACTTC. It encodes CASSVGLGAYEQYF.

This clonotype was counted many times. The V gene is TRBV4-3, the J gene TRBJ1-6, with 7 bases that match TRBD1. CDR1 and CDR2 from the germline V gene are LGHNA and YSLEER. V trimming: 0 bases; J trimming: 8 bases; junction bases outside the gene matches: 4. The CDR3 extends over 15 amino acids. The CDR3 loop is CASSQEPGGHSPLHF. CDR3 in DNA: TGCGCCAGCAGCCAAGAACCAGGGGGACATTCACCCCTCCACTTT.

This clonotype appeared a few times. V gene TRBV7-9 combines with J gene TRBJ2-5; D is perhaps TRBD1 or TRBD2 (5 bases each). This CDR3 region has 13 residues. Deletions cut 1 base from V and 4 bases from J, with 7 bases between. Germline loops: CDR1 SEHNR, CDR2 FQNEAQ (reference sequence). The CDR3 loop is CASSLGGTETQYF. CDR3 sequence (DNA): TGTGCCAGCAGCTTAGGAGGGACAGAGACCCAGTACTTC.